The rows below give T cell receptor beta chains drawn from one sample of a study of T cells after yellow fever vaccination. Via MiXCR, TCRdb re-called the 5' RACE reads, giving one row per CDR3 protein. The sample yields 300,000 or so distinct CDR3 sequences, 3% to 4.5% seen once. The source was PBMCs, collected 5 days after the yellow fever booster vaccination. These receptors were obtained from a man aged 18 to 35 who received the YFV17D yellow fever vaccine. Both conserved end residues are part of each CDR3. A D gene is named only where the DNA matches it firmly. Clone sizes are given selectively: once, few, many, or a class where the clone is expanded.

v_gene,d_gene,j_gene,abundance,CDR3nt,CDR3aa
TRBV7-9,-,TRBJ1-6,-,TGTGCCAGCGGGGGGTTTCACCTCCACTTT,CASGGFHLHF
TRBV5-4,TRBD2,TRBJ2-3,-,TGTGCCAGCAGCCCTAGCGGGGGGTCGGTAAATACGCAGTATTTT,CASSPSGGSVNTQYF
TRBV7-2,-,TRBJ2-3,many,TGTGCCAGCAGCTTAGGGATAGCTTACACAGATACGCAGTATTTT,CASSLGIAYTDTQYF
TRBV9,-,TRBJ2-2,-,TGTGCCAGCAGGTCCCGAGGGGATACCGGGGAGCTGTTTTTT,CASRSRGDTGELFF
TRBV7-2,-,TRBJ2-3,-,TGTGCCAGCAGCTTTCTACGTCAGAATACGCAGTATTTT,CASSFLRQNTQYF
TRBV5-1,TRBD1,TRBJ2-7,many,TGCGCCAGCAGGACAATTCCGGGACAGGGGTTCAACGAGCAGTACTTC,CASRTIPGQGFNEQYF
TRBV5-1,-,TRBJ2-5,few,TGCGCCAGCAGCTTGGTGTGGGACTCCCAAGAGACCCAGTACTTC,CASSLVWDSQETQYF
TRBV10-3,-,TRBJ2-5,many,TGTGCCATCAGTGACCCCGACAGCTTTCAAGAGACCCAGTACTTC,CAISDPDSFQETQYF
TRBV29-1,-,TRBJ2-2,-,TGCAGCGTTGAAGACGGGGACTCGAACACCGGGGAGCTGTTTTTT,CSVEDGDSNTGELFF
TRBV18,-,TRBJ2-2,-,TGTGCCAGCTCACCACCGCAGGCCCCCGGGGAGCTGTTTTTT,CASSPPQAPGELFF
TRBV7-9,TRBD1,TRBJ2-2,few,TGTGCCAGCAGGCCAACAGGGGGGTACACCGGGGAGCTGTTTTTT,CASRPTGGYTGELFF
TRBV14,-,TRBJ2-3,-,TGTGCCAGCAGCCACTTGCGGGGCAGGGGTGATACGCAGTATTTT,CASSHLRGRGDTQYF
TRBV5-4,TRBD2,TRBJ2-3,few,TGTGCCAGCAGCTCGGCAGCGGGGGGAAACACAGATACGCAGTATTTT,CASSSAAGGNTDTQYF
TRBV12-3/TRBV12-4,TRBD1,TRBJ2-2,few,TGTGCCAGCAGTTTAAGCCAGGGGGACACCGGGGAGCTGTTTTTT,CASSLSQGDTGELFF
TRBV12-3/TRBV12-4,-,TRBJ1-2,-,TGTGCCAGCAGACCGACCACAGGGTCCCGGGGCTACACCTTC,CASRPTTGSRGYTF
TRBV6-5,-,TRBJ2-2,-,TGTGCCAGCAGTTACTCTCCAGGGTTCACCGGGGAGCTGTTTTTT,CASSYSPGFTGELFF
TRBV7-2,-,TRBJ2-5,many,TGTGCCAGCAGCCCCGCCAGGGGTCGAGAGACCCAGTACTTC,CASSPARGRETQYF
TRBV2,-,TRBJ2-1,-,TGTGCCAGCAGCCCCGGGACTCTGCAGTTCTTC,CASSPGTLQFF
TRBV12-3/TRBV12-4,-,TRBJ1-4,-,TGTGCCAGCAAAACAGGGTTCGAAAAACTGTTTTTT,CASKTGFEKLFF
TRBV4-3,-,TRBJ2-2,-,TGCGCCAGCAGCCAAGAAGACCCCGGTTTGGTACACGGACCCACCGGGGAGCTGTTTTTT,CASSQEDPGLVHGPTGELFF
TRBV11-2,TRBD1,TRBJ2-1,few,TGTGCCAGCAGCTTAGATCTAACAGGGGCCGCCTACAATGAGCAGTTCTTC,CASSLDLTGAAYNEQFF
TRBV6-2/TRBV6-3,-,TRBJ1-1,many,TGTGCCAGCATTGGACTGCTCTCTGAAGCTTTCTTT,CASIGLLSEAFF
TRBV20-1,TRBD1,TRBJ2-3,many,TGCAGTGCAAAGCTAGGGGGCGGAAGCACAGATACGCAGTATTTT,CSAKLGGGSTDTQYF
TRBV20-1,-,TRBJ1-1,-,TGCAGTGCTTCGACCGGCCCCCTGAACACTGAAGCTTTCTTT,CSASTGPLNTEAFF
TRBV23-1,-,TRBJ1-1,-,TGCGCCAGCAGTCTCCGATCAGGCTGCCCGAACACTGAAGCTTTCTTT,CASSLRSGCPNTEAFF
TRBV7-9,-,TRBJ1-2,few,TGTGCCAGCAGCTTAGAAGGCGTTGGACAGATGGGTGGCTACACCTTC,CASSLEGVGQMGGYTF
TRBV5-6,-,TRBJ1-2,-,TGTGCCAGCAGCTTGGGGTCAACCTATGGCTACACCTTC,CASSLGSTYGYTF
TRBV5-1,-,TRBJ2-1,many,TGCGCCAGCAGCTTGGGAGTATACTCATACAATGAGCAGTTCTTC,CASSLGVYSYNEQFF
TRBV24-1,-,TRBJ2-1,many,TGTGCCACCAGTGACTGGGACCGCGATGAGCAGTTCTTC,CATSDWDRDEQFF
TRBV12-3/TRBV12-4,TRBD1,TRBJ1-5,few,TGTGCCAGCAGTGTGGACAGGGGGTATAGCAATCAGCCCCAGCATTTT,CASSVDRGYSNQPQHF
TRBV5-1,TRBD2,TRBJ2-5,few,TGCGCCAGCAGGCAGGCCCCGACGGGGGGAGAGACCCAGTACTTC,CASRQAPTGGETQYF
TRBV12-3/TRBV12-4,TRBD2,TRBJ2-5,many,TGTGCCAGCAGATCCCCGGGACTAGCTCAAGAGACCCAGTACTTC,CASRSPGLAQETQYF
TRBV5-4,-,TRBJ1-1,many,TGTGCCAGCAGCTTGTTGGGGGCGGGCACTGAAGCTTTCTTT,CASSLLGAGTEAFF
TRBV7-2,-,TRBJ1-3,few,TGTGCCAGCAGCTTATGGGGGGCGGACACCATATATTTT,CASSLWGADTIYF
TRBV4-1,-,TRBJ2-5,-,TGCGCCAGCAGCCAGCAGCGGCAAGAGACCCAGTACTTC,CASSQQRQETQYF
TRBV20-1,-,TRBJ1-1,many,TGCAGTGCTCCCCGTTCGGACGGGAACACTGAAGCTTTCTTT,CSAPRSDGNTEAFF
TRBV20-1,-,TRBJ1-1,-,TGCAGCGTTGTTGAGGGAGTGAACACTGAAGCTTTCTTT,CSVVEGVNTEAFF
TRBV6-2/TRBV6-3,-,TRBJ1-2,few,TGTGCCAGCAGTTACGCAGAACTAAACTATGGCTACACCTTC,CASSYAELNYGYTF
TRBV7-8,-,TRBJ1-5,-,TGTGCCAGCAGCTTACTCCCGGCCGGGGATAGCAATCAGCCCCAGCATTTT,CASSLLPAGDSNQPQHF
TRBV5-1,-,TRBJ2-3,many,TGCGCCAGCAGGGCTGTGGACAAAAGCACAGATACGCAGTATTTT,CASRAVDKSTDTQYF
TRBV12-3/TRBV12-4,TRBD1,TRBJ1-6,few,TGTGCCAGCAGTCCCTCGACAGGGGGCAAATCACCCCTCCACTTT,CASSPSTGGKSPLHF
TRBV20-1,TRBD1,TRBJ1-4,many,TGCAGTGCTCGTGACAGGGTTAGAGGGGAAAAACTGTTTTTT,CSARDRVRGEKLFF
TRBV5-1,-,TRBJ2-6,-,TGCGCCAGCAGCTTGGAAGGGGACTCTTCTGGGGCCAACGTCCTGACTTTC,CASSLEGDSSGANVLTF
TRBV7-2,-,TRBJ2-1,many,TGTGCCAGCAGCCGGGACCGGTACAATGAGCAGTTCTTC,CASSRDRYNEQFF
TRBV24-1,-,TRBJ1-5,few,TGTGCCACCTCAGGAGGTTTCAATCAGCCCCAGCATTTT,CATSGGFNQPQHF
TRBV25-1,TRBD1,TRBJ2-1,few,TGTGCCAGCAGTGACAGGGACAGGGTGGGCAATGAGCAGTTCTTC,CASSDRDRVGNEQFF
TRBV5-1,TRBD1,TRBJ1-1,many,TGCGCCAGCAGCGGGGGACAGGGGGCAGGCACTGAAGCTTTCTTT,CASSGGQGAGTEAFF
TRBV5-1,TRBD2,TRBJ2-1,many,TGCGCCAGCAGCTTAGCGGGGGGTAGCAATGAGCAGTTCTTC,CASSLAGGSNEQFF
TRBV6-5,-,TRBJ2-1,few,TGTGCCAGCAGTTTGGGTCGGCCCGATGAGCAGTTCTTC,CASSLGRPDEQFF
TRBV11-2,TRBD1,TRBJ1-1,many,TGTGCCAGCAGCTTATCCCGGACAGGGAACACTGAAGCTTTCTTT,CASSLSRTGNTEAFF
TRBV12-3/TRBV12-4,TRBD2,TRBJ2-1,-,TGTGCCAGCAGCCCGGGTAGCGGGGGGGAGCCGCCCTACAATGAGCAGTTCTTC,CASSPGSGGEPPYNEQFF
TRBV20-1,-,TRBJ2-2,many,TGCAGTGCTAGGGGACAGAACACCGGGGAGCTGTTTTTT,CSARGQNTGELFF
TRBV12-5,-,TRBJ2-3,few,TGTGCTAGTGGTTTGGCGCCCACAGATACGCAGTATTTT,CASGLAPTDTQYF
TRBV5-1,TRBD1,TRBJ1-6,few,TGCGCCAGCAGCCCGGGACAGCCGGCCGTCCCCCTCCACTTT,CASSPGQPAVPLHF
TRBV9,-,TRBJ1-4,many,TGTGCCAGCAGCGCCAGGGGCCCGGAGGAAAAACTGTTTTTT,CASSARGPEEKLFF
TRBV25-1,-,TRBJ1-4,few,TGTGCCAGCAGTGTATCGGGGAGGGGTGAAAAACTGTTTTTT,CASSVSGRGEKLFF
TRBV5-1,TRBD1,TRBJ1-5,few,TGCGCCAGCAGCCCGAGTGGGACAGGTAGCAATCAGCCCCAGCATTTT,CASSPSGTGSNQPQHF
TRBV6-2/TRBV6-3,-,TRBJ2-7,-,TGTGCCAGCAGTTCGGCCAGGGGACCATCCTACGAGCAGTACTTC,CASSSARGPSYEQYF
TRBV2,-,TRBJ1-6,-,TGTGCCAGCCTAGGACAGATAGATAATTCACCCCTCCACTTT,CASLGQIDNSPLHF
TRBV12-3/TRBV12-4,-,TRBJ1-2,few,TGTGCCAGCAGTCCCCTTCCGGGCAGAGGCTATGGCTACACCTTC,CASSPLPGRGYGYTF